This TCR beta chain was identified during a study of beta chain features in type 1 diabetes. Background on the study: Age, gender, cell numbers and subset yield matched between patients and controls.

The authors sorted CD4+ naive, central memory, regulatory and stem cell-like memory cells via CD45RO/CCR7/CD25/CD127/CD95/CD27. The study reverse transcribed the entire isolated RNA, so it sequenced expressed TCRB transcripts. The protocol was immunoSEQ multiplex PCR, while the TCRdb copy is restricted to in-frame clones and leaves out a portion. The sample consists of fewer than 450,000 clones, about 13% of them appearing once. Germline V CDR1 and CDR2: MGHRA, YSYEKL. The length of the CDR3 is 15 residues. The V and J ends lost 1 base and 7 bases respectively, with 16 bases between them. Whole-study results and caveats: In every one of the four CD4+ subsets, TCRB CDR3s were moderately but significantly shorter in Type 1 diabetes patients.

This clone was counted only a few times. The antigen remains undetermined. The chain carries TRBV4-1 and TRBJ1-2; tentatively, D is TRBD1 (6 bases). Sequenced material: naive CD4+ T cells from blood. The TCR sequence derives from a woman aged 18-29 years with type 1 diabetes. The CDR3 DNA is TGCGCCAGCAGCCAAGTTTATCGGACAGAGGGTGGCTACACCTTC. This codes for CASSQVYRTEGGYTF.